A selection of T cell receptor beta chains follows, all from one sample in a study of blood T cell repertoires in COVID-19. Only in-frame clones appear in the TCRdb table, and some are missing; sequencing was by immunoSEQ multiplex PCR. The data hold 250,000 to 350,000 clones, with around 88% observed a single time. The material sequenced was peripheral blood. The receptors were gathered from an older woman with COVID-19, enrolled during active disease. The CDR3 runs from the conserved cysteine through the conserved F or W. The D gene is left open where the match is weak. Some rows have no size entry. The others give once, few or many, or a class for an expanded clone.

TRBV6-5	-	TRBJ2-1	-	TGTGCCAGCAGCTTGGGAGGCGAGCAGTTCTTC	CASSLGGEQFF
TRBV2	-	TRBJ2-7	-	TGTGCCAGCAGTGCCAGCTACGAGCAGTACTTC	CASSASYEQYF
TRBV30	-	TRBJ1-1	-	TGTGCCTGGAGTTCCAGGGTGGACACTGAAGCTTTCTTT	CAWSSRVDTEAFF
TRBV9	-	TRBJ1-1	-	TGTGCCAGCACCGGGTCCCTCAACACTGAAGCTTTCTTT	CASTGSLNTEAFF
TRBV4-1	-	TRBJ1-1	-	TGCGCCAGCAGCCCCAAGGAGGGCCGAACTGAAGCTTTCTTT	CASSPKEGRTEAFF
TRBV6-1	TRBD1	TRBJ2-7	-	TGTGCCAGCAGTGAAGTGGACAGGGGATACGAGCAGTACTTC	CASSEVDRGYEQYF
TRBV28	TRBD1	TRBJ1-2	-	TGTGCCAGCAGTGGGGACAGGGGCCGCTACACCTTC	CASSGDRGRYTF
TRBV29-1	TRBD1	TRBJ1-4	-	TGCAGCGTCAGTACAGGGGTGGGTGAAAAACTGTTTTTT	CSVSTGVGEKLFF
TRBV19	-	TRBJ2-7	-	TGTGCCAGTAGCTCCAGGGGCACCTACGAGCAGTACTTC	CASSSRGTYEQYF
TRBV6-5	-	TRBJ1-4	-	TGTGCCAGCAGTACGATCTCGACAGCTTCTGAAAAACTGTTTTTT	CASSTISTASEKLFF
TRBV10-3	-	TRBJ2-7	-	TGTGCCATCAGTGATATGGGGCTAGGGGACGAGCAGTACTTC	CAISDMGLGDEQYF
TRBV4-2	TRBD2	TRBJ2-1	-	TGTGCCAGCAGCCAAGTGACTAGCTTAGATGAGCAGTTCTTC	CASSQVTSLDEQFF
TRBV12-1	-	TRBJ1-4	-	TGTGCCAGCAGCTACCCGCAGGGGGCGGGGGCTGAAAAACTGTTTTTT	CASSYPQGAGAEKLFF
TRBV3-1/TRBV3-2	-	TRBJ1-5	-	TGTGCCAGCAGCCAAGGGGGGCCGGGGTATAGCAATCAGCCCCAGCATTTT	CASSQGGPGYSNQPQHF
TRBV5-8	TRBD1	TRBJ1-2	-	TGTGCCAGCAGCTTGAAACAGGGGGTAGTGGGCTACACCTTC	CASSLKQGVVGYTF
TRBV6-5	-	TRBJ2-2	-	TGTGCCAGCGGGGGGTGGGACGCCGGGGAGCTGTTTTTT	CASGGWDAGELFF
TRBV28	-	TRBJ1-6	-	TGTGCCAGCAGACGAACACGGACATCTGATAATTCACCCCTCCACTTT	CASRRTRTSDNSPLHF
TRBV18	-	TRBJ1-3	-	TGTGCCAGCTCACCGTGGCAGGCTGGAAACACCATATATTTT	CASSPWQAGNTIYF
TRBV6-6	-	TRBJ1-6	-	TGTGCCAGCCGGGAGCTGCTCAATTCACCCCTCCACTTT	CASRELLNSPLHF
TRBV4-1	-	TRBJ1-2	-	TGCGCCAGCAGCCAAGTGGGGGGGGCAGGAGCTAACTATGGCTACACCTTC	CASSQVGGAGANYGYTF
TRBV3-1/TRBV3-2	TRBD1	TRBJ1-5	-	TGTGCCAGCAGCGACTCACAGGGGGCTGGCAATCAGCCCCAGCATTTT	CASSDSQGAGNQPQHF
TRBV3-1/TRBV3-2	-	TRBJ1-4	-	TGTGCCTCCCCCATAGGGGCGGTTGAGTCTAATGAAAAACTGTTTTTT	CASPIGAVESNEKLFF
TRBV14	TRBD2	TRBJ2-1	-	TGTGCCAGCAGCCAAATAGCGGGGGGGATATACAATGAGCAGTTCTTC	CASSQIAGGIYNEQFF
TRBV10-2	TRBD2	TRBJ2-2	-	TGCGCCAGCAACCCCTGGGGGACTAGCGGGGGGCAAACCGGGGAGCTGTTTTTT	CASNPWGTSGGQTGELFF
TRBV2	-	TRBJ1-1	-	TGTGCCAGCAGTGATCTAGGGGGCACTGAAGCTTTCTTT	CASSDLGGTEAFF
TRBV2	-	TRBJ1-1	-	TGTGCCATCCAGCGGGCCCTGAACACTGAAGCTTTCTTT	CAIQRALNTEAFF
TRBV14	-	TRBJ2-7	-	TGTGCCAGCAGCCAAGATTGGGCAGGGGACGAGCAGTACTTC	CASSQDWAGDEQYF
TRBV7-2	TRBD1	TRBJ1-5	-	TGTGCCAGCAGCCCAACTGGGACAGGTTCCAATCAGCCCCAGCATTTT	CASSPTGTGSNQPQHF
TRBV2	-	TRBJ1-1	once	TGTGCCAGCTTAGGGCTTCCGGGACAAATGAACACTGAAGCTTTCTTT	CASLGLPGQMNTEAFF
TRBV15	TRBD2	TRBJ2-1	-	TGTGCCACCAGCAGAGCGGGGGGTGAGCAGTTCTTC	CATSRAGGEQFF
TRBV12-5	-	TRBJ1-1	-	TGTGCTAGTGGTTTGGACGGGGAGGGCACTGAAGCTTTCTTT	CASGLDGEGTEAFF
TRBV5-1	-	TRBJ1-2	-	TGCGCCAGCAGCCCCGAAGGGGGAAACGGCTACACCTTC	CASSPEGGNGYTF
TRBV4-3	-	TRBJ2-1	once	TGCGCCAGCAGCCAATCAACGCTAGTCGGAGATGAGCAGTTCTTC	CASSQSTLVGDEQFF
TRBV29-1	TRBD1	TRBJ1-2	-	TGCAGCGTAGGGGCAGGGGGCGAGGGCTACACCTTC	CSVGAGGEGYTF
TRBV27	-	TRBJ1-3	-	TGTGCCAGCAGTCCCCAGAACTCTGGAAACACCATATATTTT	CASSPQNSGNTIYF
TRBV20-1	-	TRBJ2-7	few	TGCAGTGCTAGACAGGGCTACGAGCAGTACTTC	CSARQGYEQYF
TRBV7-2	TRBD1	TRBJ2-4	-	TGTGCCAGCAGCTTAGCCCGGGACAGGAGTCAGTACTTC	CASSLARDRSQYF
TRBV29-1	-	TRBJ2-3	-	TGCAGCGTTGACATGGCGGCGGATAGCACAGATACGCAGTATTTT	CSVDMAADSTDTQYF
TRBV29-1	TRBD2	TRBJ2-7	-	TGCAGCGTTGAAGGTGTACTAGCGGGCCCCTCCTACGAGCAGTACTTC	CSVEGVLAGPSYEQYF
TRBV7-2	-	TRBJ1-1	-	TGTGCCAGCAGGTTTACTACTTCCACTGAAGCTTTCTTT	CASRFTTSTEAFF
TRBV4-1	-	TRBJ1-3	-	TGCGCCAGCAGCCGGCTTGGGACACCCGGGGACACCATATATTTT	CASSRLGTPGDTIYF
TRBV3-1/TRBV3-2	TRBD1	TRBJ1-5	-	TGTGCCAGCAGCCAAAGTATACAGGGGAATCAGCCCCAGCATTTT	CASSQSIQGNQPQHF
TRBV19	TRBD1	TRBJ2-2	-	TGTGCCAGTAGTAAGGACAGGGGGCGGACCGGGGAGCTGTTTTTT	CASSKDRGRTGELFF
TRBV7-9	TRBD2	TRBJ2-5	-	TGTGCCAGCAGCTATCGAACCTGGCGGGGGGTACAAGAGACCCAGTACTTC	CASSYRTWRGVQETQYF
TRBV18	-	TRBJ1-2	-	TGTGCCAGCTTTGGGGGCGCAGGGTATGGCTACACCTTC	CASFGGAGYGYTF
TRBV27	-	TRBJ2-3	-	TGTGCCAGCCGAGCCATCCTAGCGTATAGCACAGATACGCAGTATTTT	CASRAILAYSTDTQYF
TRBV2	TRBD1	TRBJ2-1	-	TGTGCCAGCAGTCCACCGGGACAGGGGGCCCACAATGAGCAGTTCTTC	CASSPPGQGAHNEQFF
TRBV10-3	-	TRBJ2-1	-	TGTGCCATCAGTGAGGGGGGCACCTCCTACAATGAGCAGTTCTTC	CAISEGGTSYNEQFF
TRBV19	TRBD1	TRBJ2-1	-	TGTGCCAGTAGTGACCTGACAGGGCTCTCCTACAATGAGCAGTTCTTC	CASSDLTGLSYNEQFF
TRBV18	TRBD1	TRBJ1-2	-	TGTGCCAGCTCCCCCGGGACAGGGACCGATGGCTACACCTTC	CASSPGTGTDGYTF
TRBV5-1	-	TRBJ1-1	-	TGCGCCAGCAGCTTGGAAGGGAGCACTGAAGCTTTCTTT	CASSLEGSTEAFF
TRBV19	TRBD1	TRBJ1-1	-	TGTGCCAGTAGTACCTTGACAGGGGATGGAAAGAGTGAAGCTTTCTTT	CASSTLTGDGKSEAFF
TRBV5-1	TRBD1	TRBJ1-2	once	TGCGCCAGCAGCTTGAGTCAGGGGGCGTTCGATGGCTACACCTTC	CASSLSQGAFDGYTF
TRBV6-4	TRBD2	TRBJ2-2	once	TGTGCCAGCAGCCAGCGGGGGGGTAACACCGGGGAGCTGTTTTTT	CASSQRGGNTGELFF